Below, 30 T cell receptor beta chains from the same sample are listed, as sequenced in a study of blood T cell repertoires in COVID-19. Measured with immunoSEQ multiplex PCR; TCRdb has only the in-frame clones, and not every one. The sample comprises a few hundred thousand clones, 81% of which are singletons, and under 1.2% rests with the top ten. Specimen: peripheral blood. All receptors derive from a human donor with acute or convalescent COVID-19. The donor label of this sample is uncertain.

The chain links TRBV5-1 to TRBJ2-7; the match to TRBD2 covers 9 bases. Looked up from germline, CDR1 is SGHRS and CDR2 is YFSETQ. CDR3 length: 15 amino acids. With 3 bases clipped from V and 5 bases from J, the junction kept 9 bases outside the gene matches. The CDR3 coding sequence is TGCGCCAGCAGCTCTGGAGGCGGGGGGGAACACGAGCAGTACTTC. It is translated as CASSSGGGGEHEQYF.

The V gene is TRBV11-2, the J gene TRBJ2-3, with 9 nucleotides matching TRBD1. This CDR3 is built from 15 residues. The V gene's germline CDR1 is SGHAT and CDR2 FQNNGV. V trimming: 1 base; J trimming: 4 bases; junction bases outside the gene matches: 3. The CDR3 reads CASSLVRTGADTQYF. In DNA, the CDR3 is TGTGCCAGCAGCTTAGTCCGGACAGGGGCAGATACGCAGTATTTT.

The chain links TRBV5-6 to TRBJ1-5; D remains ambiguous. The germline gives CDR1 SGHDT, CDR2 YYEEEE. V lost 0 bases and J 10 bases, leaving 8 bases between the germline ends. This CDR3 contains 12 residues. CDR3 DNA sequence: TGTGCCAGCAGCTTGGGTCCGGGACCCCAGCATTTT. Encoded protein: CASSLGPGPQHF.

This chain connects TRBV3-1 (or the pseudogene TRBV3-2) to TRBJ2-7; perhaps TRBD2 as D (6 bases). V shed 4 bases and J shed 2 bases, with 15 bases lying between them. CDR1 is LGHDT, CDR2 YNNKEL, per germline (reference sequence). This CDR3 has 15 residues. The CDR3 spells CASSLNGGRPYEQYF. The CDR3 DNA follows: TGTGCCAGCAGCCTAAATGGAGGGAGACCCTACGAGCAGTACTTC.

This clone was seen a handful of times. Here the CDR3 reads CASSFTMTEGYTF. The CDR3 DNA reads as TGTGCCAGCAGCTTTACAATGACAGAAGGCTACACCTTC. V gene TRBV5-4 combines with J gene TRBJ1-2; perhaps TRBD1 as D (5 bases). Looked up from germline, CDR1 is SGHNT and CDR2 is YYREEE (reference sequence). The CDR3 runs to 13 residues. The V end was cut by 2 bases, the J end by 8 bases, with 13 bases between.

There are a few counts of this clone. The chain joins TRBV5-1 to TRBJ1-2; tentative D call: TRBD1 (5 bases). V was pared by 0 bases and J by 8 bases, with 14 bases between. Germline V gene lookup returns CDR1 SGHRS and CDR2 YFSETQ. The CDR3 has 14 residues. The CDR3 nucleotides are TGCGCCAGCAGCTTGGACGGGCAGGGTCGCGGCTACACCTTC. Translated, it gives CASSLDGQGRGYTF.

The chain joins TRBV21-1 to TRBJ2-3; the listed D gene, TRBD1, was not tested against the DNA. TRBV21-1 is an annotated pseudogene. The CDR3 extends over 18 amino acids. CDR3 in amino acids: CASSPGTVKANPTDTQYF. The CDR3 DNA sequence: TGTGCCAGCAGCCCGGGGACAGTGAAAGCAAACCCGACAGATACGCAGTATTTT.

The gene calls are TRBV14 and TRBJ1-2, with 10 positions matching TRBD1. Germline V lookup: CDR1 SGHDN, CDR2 FVKESK. CDR3 length: 15 residues. The V segment lost 9 bases and the J segment 3 bases; nucleotides outside the gene matches: 10. The CDR3 DNA follows: TGTGCCAGAAGGACAGGGGGGCCTTCCTACTATGGCTACACCTTC. The encoded protein is CARRTGGPSYYGYTF.

V usage is TRBV11-2 and J usage is TRBJ2-5, with 8 bases fitting TRBD1. The CDR3 runs 16 residues. V shed 4 bases, J shed 7 bases, and the junction held 14 bases outside the gene matches. In germline, CDR1 is SGHAT, CDR2 FQNNGV. The CDR3 protein is CASSSFRQGSYVTQYF. CDR3 coding DNA: TGTGCCAGCAGCTCCTTTAGACAGGGGTCGTATGTGACCCAGTACTTC.

The chain carries TRBV10-1 and TRBJ2-3; TRBD2 agrees at 13 bases. CDR1 and CDR2 from the germline V gene are WNHNN and SYGVQD (reference sequence). The CDR3 extends over 16 amino acids. V was clipped by 6 bases and J by 3 bases; unmatched bases: 6. CDR3 protein: CASREGLAGETDTQYF. In DNA form, the CDR3 reads TGCGCCAGCAGGGAAGGACTAGCGGGGGAGACAGATACGCAGTATTTT.

The V gene is TRBV5-5, the J gene TRBJ1-6; no clear D gene. V was shortened by 2 bases and J by 10 bases, with 22 bases between the two germline ends. In germline, CDR1 is SGHKS, CDR2 YYEKEE (reference sequence). The length of the CDR3 is 17 residues. The chain's CDR3 is CASSFTSREGLRSPLHF. Here the CDR3 DNA reads TGTGCCAGCAGCTTCACCTCCCGGGAAGGTTTGAGGTCACCCCTCCACTTT.

V and J are TRBV18 and TRBJ1-2; a possible D gene is TRBD1 (5 bases). Germline V gene sequence: CDR1 KGHSH, CDR2 LQKENI. The CDR3 runs to 14 residues. Between the trimmed V and J ends, which lost 3 bases and 0 bases, there was a span of 8 bases. The DNA of the CDR3 is TGTGCCAGCTCACCCCAGGGAACTAACTATGGCTACACCTTC. This translates into CASSPQGTNYGYTF. The whole variable domain, filled in from reference TRBV18 and TRBJ1-2, reads NAGVMQNPRHLVRRRGQEARLRCSPMKGHSHVYWYRQLPEEGLKFMVYLQKENIIDESGMPKERFSAEFPKEGPSILRIQQVVRGDSAAYFCASSPQGTNYGYTFGSGTRLTVV.

The chain is built from TRBV15 and TRBJ2-7, with a tentative D call TRBD1 (6 bases). Germline V gene sequence: CDR1 LNHNV, CDR2 YYDKDF (reference sequence). The V and J ends lost 2 bases and 0 bases respectively, with 8 bases between them. The CDR3 covers 14 residues. Written as DNA, the CDR3 is TGTGCCACCAGCAGATCGACAGGCTCCTACGAGCAGTACTTC. Amino acids: CATSRSTGSYEQYF.

The sample holds one count of this clone. The chain links TRBV6-5 to TRBJ1-5; D is perhaps TRBD1 (5 bases). CDR3 length: 14 amino acids. Trimming stripped 11 bases from V and 0 bases from J, with 14 bases between. Germline CDR1 MNHEY, CDR2 SVGAGI. Here the CDR3 reads CAAMTAYSNQPQHF. The DNA for the CDR3 is TGTGCCGCAATGACAGCTTATAGCAATCAGCCCCAGCATTTT.

The chain has TRBV6-5 and TRBJ2-7, with 7 positions matching TRBD2. V shed 6 bases and J 5 bases; nucleotides not matched to a gene: 10. CDR1 and CDR2 from the germline V gene are MNHEY and SVGAGI. The CDR3 spans 14 residues. The CDR3 sequence is CASRLGLGSDEQYF. CDR3 nucleotide sequence: TGTGCCAGCAGACTCGGACTAGGTAGCGACGAGCAGTACTTC.

This rearrangement joins TRBV9 to TRBJ2-1, with 14 bases lining up with TRBD2. With V trimmed by 2 bases and J by 7 bases, 5 bases remained unmatched. The CDR3 totals 16 residues. Germline CDR1 is SGDLS and CDR2 is YYNGEE. The CDR3 DNA follows: TGTGCCAGCAGCGTGTCCGGGACTAGCGGGGGTAATGAGCAGTTCTTC. This codes for CASSVSGTSGGNEQFF.

The rearrangement links TRBV6-1 to TRBJ1-5; unclear D gene. Per the germline V gene, CDR1 is MNHNS and CDR2 is SASEGT. Trimming cost V 2 bases and J 11 bases, with 7 bases left between them. The CDR3 spans 11 residues. The CDR3 loop is CASSEWGAQHF. Here the CDR3 DNA reads TGTGCCAGCAGTGAATGGGGAGCCCAGCATTTT.

The chain carries TRBV29-1 and TRBJ2-3; D is uncertain. The CDR3 has 13 residues. From germline, CDR1 is SQVTM and CDR2 ANQGSEA. Trimming took off 4 bases at V and 2 bases at J, with 10 bases between the two ends. The CDR3 reads CSVGPPYTDTQYF. CDR3 in DNA: TGCAGCGTTGGGCCTCCTTACACAGATACGCAGTATTTT.

This clone has only one observation. The chain links TRBV12-3 or TRBV12-4 to TRBJ1-5, with a possible D match to TRBD1 (5 bases). V was clipped by 6 bases and J by 6 bases, with 12 bases between them. The CDR3 sequence is 13 residues long. CDR3 in amino acids: CASSRVAGQPQHF. In DNA, the CDR3 is TGTGCCAGCAGCAGGGTTGCCGGTCAGCCCCAGCATTTT.

The rearrangement links TRBV10-1 to TRBJ1-5, with D tentatively TRBD1 (5 bases). CDR1 WNHNN and CDR2 SYGVQD come from the germline V gene (reference sequence). V lost 4 bases to trimming and J lost 4 bases, with 8 bases between them. This CDR3 has 13 amino acids. The CDR3 region has the DNA TGCGCCAGCAGTGTAGGACAAAATCAGCCCCAGCATTTT. As protein: CASSVGQNQPQHF.

The rearrangement joins TRBV27 to TRBJ1-2; D is undetermined. Trimming removed 2 bases from V and 3 bases from J, with 13 bases in between. Germline V gene lookup returns CDR1 MNHEY and CDR2 SMNVEV (reference sequence). CDR3 length: 15 amino acids. The CDR3 loop is CASSLTAAGDYGYTF. DNA of the CDR3: TGTGCCAGCAGTTTAACGGCCGCCGGGGACTATGGCTACACCTTC.

This clone showed up just a few times. This chain uses TRBV4-1 with TRBJ1-2; 10 nucleotides agree with TRBD1. Germline V gives CDR1 MGHRA, CDR2 YSYEKL. The CDR3 has 18 amino acids. Trimming took 0 bases from V and 6 from J; bases not matched to a gene: 13. The chain's CDR3 is CASSQDPRMRQGADGYTF. The CDR3 bases are TGCGCCAGCAGCCAAGACCCCAGAATGCGACAGGGGGCCGATGGCTACACCTTC.

This clone has a single count. This sequence joins TRBV5-1 and TRBJ1-1; D call uncertain. Trimming removed 0 bases from V and 5 bases from J, with 14 bases in between. This CDR3 comprises 15 residues. Germline CDR1 reads SGHRS; CDR2 reads YFSETQ. The CDR3 protein is CASSLVGSEGTEAFF. Here the CDR3 DNA reads TGCGCCAGCAGCTTGGTCGGATCGGAGGGAACTGAAGCTTTCTTT.

This clone was seen a few times. The rearrangement links TRBV7-9 to TRBJ2-3; 8 nucleotides agree with TRBD2. The CDR3 is 15 residues long. Trimming removed 1 base from V and 1 base from J; junction bases left unmatched: 1. The germline gives CDR1 SEHNR, CDR2 FQNEAQ (reference sequence). DNA for the CDR3: TGTGCCAGCAGCTTAGTTAGCGGGGGCACAGATACGCAGTATTTT. Its protein product is CASSLVSGGTDTQYF.

The rearrangement links TRBV12-3 or TRBV12-4 to TRBJ1-2, with 10 positions matching TRBD1. Trimming cost V 6 bases and J 10 bases; bases outside gene matches: 8. This CDR3 spans 13 amino acids. In DNA form, the CDR3 reads TGTGCCAGCAGAAGACAGGGGGCTACCACCTACACCTTC. Amino acid sequence: CASRRQGATTYTF.

As concerns this clone: At the DNA level, this CDR3 is encoded by other sequences in the same sample as well. The chain employs TRBV25-1 and TRBJ1-5, with D maybe TRBD1 (5 bases). The germline V and J ends were trimmed by 4 bases and 0 bases, with 7 bases remaining between them. Germline assignment: CDR1 MGHDK and CDR2 SYGVNS. The CDR3 spans 14 residues. The CDR3 DNA is TGTGCCAGCAGTGGACAGCATAGCAATCAGCCCCAGCATTTT. Translated: CASSGQHSNQPQHF.

This clone was seen only once. The rearrangement uses TRBV2 and TRBJ2-1, with 13 positions matching TRBD2. Looked up from germline, CDR1 is SNHLY and CDR2 is FYNNEI. This CDR3 is 14 amino acids long. V dropped 11 bases and J dropped 8; count of bases not matched to a gene: 9. This chain's CDR3 is CAGRGGLAGYEQFF. As DNA, the CDR3 is TGTGCCGGGCGAGGGGGACTAGCGGGGTATGAGCAGTTCTTC.

This chain uses TRBV30 with TRBJ2-5, with 7 bases aligning to TRBD1. The CDR3 has 14 amino acids. The V gene end was trimmed by 6 bases and the J gene end by 5 bases; junction bases not matched to a gene: 12. CDR1 and CDR2 (germline): GTSNPN, SVGIG (reference sequence). CDR3 coding DNA: TGTGCCTGCAACCCCACCGACAGGGTGGAGACCCAGTACTTC. This gives the protein CACNPTDRVETQYF.

This chain links TRBV27 with TRBJ2-3; TRBD1 aligns across 7 bases. Germline V gene sequence: CDR1 MNHEY, CDR2 SMNVEV (reference sequence). V lost 5 bases to trimming and J lost 5 bases; unmatched junction nucleotides: 10. The CDR3 is 15 amino acids. The CDR3 loop is CASSPTGPHLDTQYF. For the CDR3, the DNA is TGTGCCAGCAGTCCGACAGGGCCTCATTTAGATACGCAGTATTTT.

A word on this clone: Other nucleotide sequences in the sample specify the same CDR3. The rearrangement links TRBV6-5 to TRBJ1-1; the D gene is possibly TRBD1 (6 bases). Germline CDR1 MNHEY, CDR2 SVGAGI. V was pared by 0 bases and J by 1 base, with 9 bases between. CDR3 length equals 15 residues. CDR3 in amino acids: CASSYSDRSNTEAFF. The CDR3 DNA reads as TGTGCCAGCAGTTACTCGGACAGATCGAACACTGAAGCTTTCTTT.